The clone carrying this TCR beta chain was recorded many times. The evidence that diagnosis relied on was clinical symptoms, serum thyroxine, TRAb, thyroid ultrasound and orbital computed tomography. The PBMCs had their origin in roughly 9.4 ml of fresh peripheral blood. The CDR3 is 14 residues long. Germline V CDR1 and CDR2: SGHDT, YYEEEE. V dropped 0 bases and J dropped 2 bases, with 8 bases sitting between them. The sample originates from a study of Graves' ophthalmopathy and Graves' hyperthyroidism. RNA transcripts provided the template for amplifying TCR beta CDR3 regions. RT-PCR with HTBI primers came first, then second-round multiplex PCR. TCRdb re-called the multiplex PCR reads with MiXCR, one entry per CDR3 protein. The data contain about 480,000 distinct CDR3 sequences, 14% of them seen just once; the ten biggest clones take up roughly 10%.

The receptor comes from a woman aged 30 to 39 with Graves' ophthalmopathy. The specimen was blood. This chain uses TRBV5-6 with TRBJ2-5, with no clear D. DNA for the CDR3: TGTGCCAGCAGCTTGGTTAACGGGCAAGAGACCCAGTACTTC. Translated: CASSLVNGQETQYF.